This T cell receptor beta chain stems from a study of T cell responses to AZD1222 COVID-19 vaccine. Study outcomes and limitations: Just a handful of AZD1222 recipients tested seropositive at baseline. Spike-specific TCR breadth and depth were elevated following two AZD1222 doses. Reportedly, nearly half of unique spike TCRs recognized epitopes outside B.1.351/B.1.1.7 mutations.

Sequencing was performed with immunoSEQ multiplex PCR; in TCRdb, only in-frame clones are kept and a portion is missing. Among about 140,000 clones, 92% were seen once, and the ten largest hold approximately 3.8%. Germline CDR1 is MDHEN and CDR2 is SYDVKM. Trimming shortened V by 8 bases and J by 2 bases, and 13 bases separated the two germline ends. The CDR3 is 13 amino acids. Second-dose schedules of about 4 or about 12 weeks were combined. This clone has a single count. Its antigen is unknown. The sample in question was peripheral blood, obtained 28 days after the second AZD1222 dose. The chain is built from TRBV28 and TRBJ2-7, with D perhaps TRBD1 or TRBD2 (5 bases each). The sequence was obtained from an adult who received the AZD1222 COVID-19 vaccine. CDR3 DNA: TGTGCCAGCGGAGGCAGGGCCGCCTACGAGCAGTACTTC. It codes for CASGGRAAYEQYF.